The 3 T cell receptor beta chains given below trace back to one sample, sequenced in a study of cytomegalovirus exposure and HLA in healthy donors. Generated by immunoSEQ multiplex PCR, the TCRdb table keeps only in-frame clones and is missing some. Here the sample spans 130,000 or so clones, 70% to 90% being singletons. The sample consisted of PBMCs. The receptors shown here come from a woman aged 18-30 years in good health and CMV-seronegative.

This clone was detected a few times. This sequence joins TRBV6-1 and TRBJ2-2, with a tentative D call TRBD1 (6 bases). This CDR3 has 14 amino acids. Germline V gene sequence: CDR1 MNHNS, CDR2 SASEGT. Trimming removed 6 bases at V and 4 bases at J, with 12 bases between. In nucleotides, the CDR3 is TGTGCCAGCAGCGGACAGCGCTTCACCGGGGAGCTGTTTTTT. Its translation is CASSGQRFTGELFF.

The chain employs TRBV28 and TRBJ2-4; D perhaps matches TRBD2 (6 bases). The germline V gene has CDR1 MDHEN and CDR2 SYDVKM. The ends were cut back, 2 bases at V and 8 bases at J, with 16 bases in the middle. This CDR3 region has 15 residues. DNA for the CDR3: TGTGCCAGCAGTTTAGTTCCGGGAGCGGCAGACATTCAGTACTTC. Translating it yields CASSLVPGAADIQYF.

The J gene is TRBJ2-5, the V gene TRBV5-8; no definite D call. From germline, CDR1 is SGHTS and CDR2 YDEGEE. This CDR3 region has 13 residues. V lost 1 base and J 14 bases, leaving 18 bases between the germline ends. The CDR3 nucleotides are TGTGCCAGCAGCTTGCAACACCTAACCGAGGTTTACTTC. Translated, it gives CASSLQHLTEVYF.